A selection of T cell receptor beta chains follows, all from one sample in a study of blood T cells in healthy people across ages. Via MiXCR, TCRdb re-called the 5' RACE reads, giving one row per CDR3 protein. The table has over 1,300,000 distinct CDR3 sequences, 55% to 75% seen once; the top ten hold 6.5% to 8%. Sequences were obtained from blood. Receptor source: a man younger than 30 in good health. Both conserved end residues are part of each CDR3. The order of the fields is J gene, D gene, clone size, V gene, CDR3 protein, CDR3 DNA. A D gene is named only where the DNA matches it firmly. The listing skips clone size in some rows; elsewhere it reads once, few, many or a size class.

J: TRBJ2-3
D: TRBD2
size: few
V: TRBV5-1
CDR3: CASSLEPRPSGRGDTQYF
DNA: TGCGCCAGCAGCTTGGAACCGCGCCCCAGCGGGAGGGGGGATACGCAGTATTTT

J: TRBJ2-7
D: TRBD2
size: NA
V: TRBV20-1
CDR3: CSAFPSGGTYEQYF
DNA: TGCAGTGCATTTCCCAGCGGGGGGACTTACGAGCAGTACTTC

J: TRBJ2-3
D: NA
size: NA
V: TRBV5-6
CDR3: CASSFLGEGGDTQYF
DNA: TGTGCCAGCAGCTTCCTGGGGGAGGGGGGAGATACGCAGTATTTT

J: TRBJ2-7
D: NA
size: NA
V: TRBV4-1
CDR3: CASRPGRGSYEQYF
DNA: TGCGCCAGCAGACCGGGACGGGGCTCCTACGAGCAGTACTTC

J: TRBJ2-4
D: TRBD2
size: few
V: TRBV29-1
CDR3: CSVEGTSGSNEYF
DNA: TGCAGCGTTGAAGGGACTAGCGGGAGTAATGAGTACTTC

J: TRBJ2-3
D: NA
size: NA
V: TRBV6-5
CDR3: CASSFRRATDTQYF
DNA: TGTGCCAGCAGTTTCCGGCGGGCCACAGATACGCAGTATTTT

J: TRBJ2-4
D: NA
size: NA
V: TRBV6-5
CDR3: CASSYRGLLNIQYF
DNA: TGTGCCAGCAGTTACCGGGGACTTTTAAACATTCAGTACTTC

J: TRBJ2-7
D: NA
size: NA
V: TRBV6-1
CDR3: CASKQASTYEQYF
DNA: TGTGCCAGCAAGCAGGCTAGTACCTACGAGCAGTACTTC

J: TRBJ1-1
D: NA
size: NA
V: TRBV11-2
CDR3: CASSLGPGVNTEAFF
DNA: TGTGCCAGCAGCTTAGGTCCAGGGGTAAACACTGAAGCTTTCTTT

J: TRBJ1-2
D: NA
size: NA
V: TRBV6-1
CDR3: CATTYRFSDRRTGYTF
DNA: TGTGCCACCACATACCGATTTTCAGACAGGAGGACAGGCTACACCTTC

J: TRBJ1-2
D: TRBD1
size: NA
V: TRBV20-1
CDR3: CSARRTGLGYTF
DNA: TGCAGTGCTCGCCGGACAGGGCTTGGCTACACCTTC

J: TRBJ1-4
D: TRBD1
size: NA
V: TRBV14
CDR3: CASSRTGGTEKLFF
DNA: TGTGCCAGCAGCCGGACAGGGGGCACTGAAAAACTGTTTTTT

J: TRBJ2-7
D: NA
size: NA
V: TRBV4-2
CDR3: CASSHHYEQYF
DNA: TGTGCCAGCAGCCACCACTACGAGCAGTACTTC

J: TRBJ1-2
D: NA
size: NA
V: TRBV15
CDR3: CATSRSDRAANYGYTF
DNA: TGTGCCACCAGCAGATCGGACAGAGCCGCTAACTATGGCTACACCTTC

J: TRBJ2-6
D: NA
size: once
V: TRBV19
CDR3: CASRPENSGANVLTF
DNA: TGTGCCAGTAGACCCGAGAACTCTGGGGCCAACGTCCTGACTTTC

J: TRBJ1-4
D: NA
size: NA
V: TRBV11-2
CDR3: CASSLTGFGEKLFF
DNA: TGTGCCAGCAGCTTAACAGGGTTTGGTGAAAAACTGTTTTTT

J: TRBJ1-2
D: NA
size: NA
V: TRBV6-5
CDR3: CASSLGQFDYGYTF
DNA: TGTGCCAGCAGTTTAGGACAGTTTGACTATGGCTACACCTTC

J: TRBJ2-3
D: NA
size: NA
V: TRBV11-2
CDR3: CASGGRGSDTQYF
DNA: TGTGCCAGCGGAGGGAGAGGTTCAGATACGCAGTATTTT

J: TRBJ2-5
D: NA
size: NA
V: TRBV4-1
CDR3: CASSLGSVVLEETQYF
DNA: TGCGCCAGCAGCCTCGGCTCCGTCGTACTAGAAGAGACCCAGTACTTC

J: TRBJ1-1
D: TRBD1
size: once
V: TRBV15
CDR3: CATSPPGQGMNTEAFF
DNA: TGTGCCACCAGCCCCCCGGGACAGGGGATGAACACTGAAGCTTTCTTT

J: TRBJ2-2
D: TRBD2
size: NA
V: TRBV6-6
CDR3: CASGRIAGGAGELFF
DNA: TGTGCCAGCGGACGGATAGCGGGAGGGGCCGGGGAGCTGTTTTTT

J: TRBJ1-6
D: NA
size: NA
V: TRBV12-3/TRBV12-4
CDR3: CASSLRGRGSPLHF
DNA: TGTGCCAGCAGTTTGCGAGGGAGGGGATCACCCCTCCACTTT

J: TRBJ1-2
D: NA
size: NA
V: TRBV5-5
CDR3: CASSPIWVVYGYTF
DNA: TGTGCCAGCAGCCCCATTTGGGTAGTTTATGGCTACACCTTC

J: TRBJ1-1
D: TRBD1
size: NA
V: TRBV4-1
CDR3: CASSQLGQGSTEAFF
DNA: TGCGCCAGCAGCCAGCTGGGACAGGGGAGCACTGAAGCTTTCTTT

J: TRBJ2-7
D: NA
size: few
V: TRBV11-1
CDR3: CASSLEDTFEQYF
DNA: TGTGCCAGCAGCTTAGAGGACACCTTCGAGCAGTACTTC

J: TRBJ2-7
D: NA
size: few
V: TRBV29-1
CDR3: CSVSGIDAYEQYF
DNA: TGCAGCGTTTCCGGCATAGACGCCTACGAGCAGTACTTC

J: TRBJ2-3
D: NA
size: NA
V: TRBV20-1
CDR3: CSGGASTDTQYF
DNA: TGCAGCGGGGGCGCTAGCACAGATACGCAGTATTTT

J: TRBJ2-1
D: NA
size: NA
V: TRBV20-1
CDR3: CSARCVKTGFYNEQFF
DNA: TGCAGTGCTAGATGCGTCAAGACTGGCTTCTACAATGAGCAGTTCTTC

J: TRBJ2-1
D: NA
size: NA
V: TRBV6-4
CDR3: CASRDPGNEQFF
DNA: TGTGCCAGCAGGGACCCGGGAAATGAGCAGTTCTTC

J: TRBJ1-5
D: NA
size: NA
V: TRBV20-1
CDR3: CSAREYTLGPQHF
DNA: TGCAGTGCTAGAGAGTACACCTTGGGACCCCAGCATTTT

J: TRBJ2-2
D: NA
size: NA
V: TRBV29-1
CDR3: CSVVSGTGELFF
DNA: TGCAGCGTTGTAAGTGGCACCGGGGAGCTGTTTTTT

J: TRBJ2-5
D: NA
size: NA
V: TRBV3-1
CDR3: CASSQKAFQETQYF
DNA: TGTGCCAGCTCCCAAAAGGCATTTCAAGAGACCCAGTACTTC

J: TRBJ1-4
D: NA
size: NA
V: TRBV27
CDR3: CASSPFGGEKLFF
DNA: TGTGCCAGCAGCCCCTTCGGTGGTGAAAAACTGTTTTTT

J: TRBJ2-4
D: NA
size: few
V: TRBV4-3
CDR3: CASSQDVGALPKNIQYF
DNA: TGCGCCAGCAGCCAAGACGTCGGGGCCCTTCCCAAAAACATTCAGTACTTC

J: TRBJ2-1
D: TRBD1
size: NA
V: TRBV6-5
CDR3: CASEAGTGYNEQFF
DNA: TGTGCCAGCGAGGCAGGGACAGGTTACAATGAGCAGTTCTTC

J: TRBJ2-3
D: TRBD2
size: NA
V: TRBV6-5
CDR3: CASSTIIAGPTDTQYF
DNA: TGTGCCAGCAGCACGATTATAGCGGGACCAACAGATACGCAGTATTTT

J: TRBJ1-1
D: NA
size: once
V: TRBV7-2
CDR3: CASSAMTALHTEAFF
DNA: TGTGCCAGCAGCGCGATGACAGCTCTCCACACTGAAGCTTTCTTT

J: TRBJ1-6
D: NA
size: once
V: TRBV7-2
CDR3: CASRDAGGLTPLHF
DNA: TGTGCCAGCAGGGATGCTGGAGGCCTGACACCCCTCCACTTT

J: TRBJ2-7
D: NA
size: once
V: TRBV28
CDR3: CASSFRFRRLLYEQYF
DNA: TGTGCCAGCAGTTTCCGATTCAGACGCCTACTCTACGAGCAGTACTTC

J: TRBJ1-1
D: NA
size: NA
V: TRBV5-6
CDR3: CASSLDTQAFF
DNA: TGTGCCAGCAGCTTAGACACTCAGGCTTTCTTT

J: TRBJ2-6
D: NA
size: few
V: TRBV28
CDR3: CASSLTARGANVLTF
DNA: TGTGCCAGCAGTTTGACAGCTCGGGGGGCCAACGTCCTGACTTTC

J: TRBJ2-3
D: TRBD2
size: NA
V: TRBV7-8
CDR3: CASGRGGKTDTQYF
DNA: TGTGCCAGCGGGCGGGGGGGCAAGACAGATACGCAGTATTTT